Presented here are 17 T cell receptor beta chains from one specimen sequenced in a study of CD8+ T cells in alopecia areata. Once RNA had been extracted, it was reverse transcribed into cDNA to act as the sequencing template. Sequencing used immunoSEQ multiplex PCR; TCRdb keeps in-frame clones, though not all of them. This sample has 100,000 to 150,000 clones; about 50% occur once, and the top ten carry 10% to 13%. Material: NKG2D-low CD8+ T cells sorted from blood. The origin of the receptors is a human donor with alopecia areata.

This clone was counted only a few times. The same CDR3 arises from other DNA sequences in this sample as well. This chain connects TRBV29-1 to TRBJ2-5; no definite D call. Germline CDR1 SQVTM, CDR2 ANQGSEA. The CDR3 runs 9 residues. Trimming removed 0 bases from V and 7 bases from J, with 0 bases in between. The CDR3 DNA sequence: TGCAGCGTTGAAGAGACCCAGTACTTC. This encodes CSVEETQYF.

This clone was found a few times. V and J are TRBV29-1 and TRBJ2-7; no clear D gene. Trimming removed 3 bases from V and 6 bases from J, with 9 bases in between. The CDR3 has 11 residues. Germline-derived CDR1 and CDR2 are SQVTM and ANQGSEA. CDR3 in amino acids: CSVEEHGEQYF. CDR3 DNA: TGCAGCGTTGAGGAGCATGGCGAGCAGTACTTC.

The chain combines TRBV11-2 with TRBJ2-5; D not certain. The CDR3 contains 14 residues. Trimming shortened V by 4 bases and J by 1 base, and 10 bases separated the two germline ends. CDR1 and CDR2 (germline): SGHAT, FQNNGV. The CDR3 DNA reads TGTGCCAGCAGCTCCATGTCCGGCCAAGAGACCCAGTACTTC. Residues: CASSSMSGQETQYF.

The rearrangement joins TRBV5-6 to TRBJ2-1, with D possibly matching TRBD2 (5 bases). The CDR3 is 15 residues long. The ends were cut back, 2 bases at V and 4 bases at J, with 13 bases in the middle. The germline gives CDR1 SGHDT, CDR2 YYEEEE. The CDR3: CASSFEGRRYNEQFF. CDR3 nucleotide sequence: TGTGCCAGCAGCTTCGAGGGTCGGCGGTACAATGAGCAGTTCTTC.

V usage is TRBV6-5 and J usage is TRBJ2-1; D remains unclear. This CDR3 region has 12 residues. Trimming took off 6 bases at V and 13 bases at J, with 16 bases between the two ends. In germline, CDR1 is MNHEY, CDR2 SVGAGI. The CDR3 DNA sequence: TGTGCCAGCAGAGACGACCTGGGGAATCAGTTCTTC. Its protein product is CASRDDLGNQFF.

This clone showed up just once. The chain employs TRBV30 and TRBJ2-7; unclear D gene. The CDR3 consists of 13 residues. The V end lost 1 base, the J end lost 6 bases, and 13 bases lay between the germline ends. Germline values: CDR1 GTSNPN, CDR2 SVGIG (reference sequence). The CDR3 spells CAWSEFGKGEQYF. CDR3 nucleotides: TGTGCCTGGAGTGAGTTCGGCAAGGGCGAGCAGTACTTC.

J is TRBJ1-1 and V is TRBV30; D is ambiguous. Germline V gives CDR1 GTSNPN, CDR2 SVGIG (reference sequence). This CDR3 region has 11 residues. The V end lost 3 bases, the J end lost 7 bases, and 9 bases lay between the germline ends. This CDR3 reads CAWSPPGEAFF. The CDR3 nucleotides read TGTGCCTGGAGCCCACCTGGTGAAGCTTTCTTT.

With respect to this clone: Other nucleotide sequences in the sample specify the same CDR3. V usage is TRBV27 and J usage is TRBJ2-5; D gene uncertain. V shed 5 bases and J shed 5 bases, with 9 bases lying between them. The CDR3 covers 12 residues. CDR1 MNHEY and CDR2 SMNVEV come from the germline V gene (reference sequence). CDR3 bases: TGTGCCAGCAGTCCCGTCGGGGAGACCCAGTACTTC. It specifies CASSPVGETQYF.

The chain has TRBV7-9 and TRBJ2-5; 11 bases are shared with TRBD2. Trimming at V came to 2 bases and at J to 4 bases, leaving 12 bases not matched to a gene. The germline gives CDR1 SEHNR, CDR2 FQNEAQ (reference sequence). The CDR3 extends over 18 amino acids. The CDR3 sequence: CASSLPSRTSGFGETQYF. Here the CDR3 DNA reads TGTGCCAGCAGCTTACCCAGTCGGACTAGCGGGTTTGGAGAGACCCAGTACTTC.

This clone appeared a few times. The CDR3 loop is CASSRLAGVHEQYF. In DNA form, the CDR3 reads TGTGCCAGCAGTAGACTAGCGGGAGTCCACGAGCAGTACTTC. The rearrangement joins TRBV28 to TRBJ2-7; 12 bases fit TRBD2. Germline CDR1 is MDHEN and CDR2 is SYDVKM. The CDR3 consists of 14 residues. The J segment lost 5 bases and the V segment lost 5 bases, leaving 4 bases of the junction unmatched.

This clone was counted between two and nine times. The gene calls are TRBV7-2 and TRBJ2-3; no firm D call. Between the trimmed V and J ends, which lost 4 bases and 0 bases, there was a span of 2 bases. The length of the CDR3 is 12 residues. Looked up from germline, CDR1 is SGHTA and CDR2 is FQGNSA. In DNA form, the CDR3 reads TGTGCCAGCAGCTCTAGCACAGATACGCAGTATTTT. Amino acid sequence: CASSSSTDTQYF.

The chain employs TRBV29-1 and TRBJ1-5, with D perhaps matching TRBD1 (5 bases). The ends were cut back, 6 bases at V and 7 bases at J, with 16 bases in the middle. Looked up from germline, CDR1 is SQVTM and CDR2 is ANQGSEA. CDR3 size: 13 residues. CDR3 sequence (DNA): TGCAGCGTCGGAGGGACCGACCTCCAGCCCCAGCATTTT. Its translation: CSVGGTDLQPQHF.

The chain carries TRBV15 and TRBJ2-4, with 9 bases matching TRBD1. Germline CDR1 and CDR2: LNHNV and YYDKDF (reference sequence). This CDR3 has 14 amino acids. V lost 4 bases and J lost 6; bases outside the gene matches: 4. The CDR3 DNA sequence: TGTGCCACCAGCACCGGGACAGGGAGAAACATTCAGTACTTC. This translates into CATSTGTGRNIQYF.

This clone was recorded a few times. The chain employs TRBV29-1 and TRBJ2-1; 10 positions agree with TRBD1. Germline V gene sequence: CDR1 SQVTM, CDR2 ANQGSEA. The CDR3 has 14 amino acids. J lost 9 bases, V lost 7 bases, and 12 bases had no gene match. CDR3 DNA sequence: TGCAGCGCCGAGTTGGGACAGGGGCTGACTGAGCAGTTCTTC. This sequence encodes CSAELGQGLTEQFF.

The V and J genes are TRBV2 and TRBJ2-5; weak D call: TRBD1 (5 bases). Per germline, CDR1 SNHLY and CDR2 FYNNEI. This CDR3 comprises 10 residues. V was trimmed by 6 bases and J by 14 bases, leaving 13 bases between them. CDR3 nucleotides: TGTGCCAGCAGGGGAACTGACAGATACTTC. It is translated as CASRGTDRYF.

This chain connects TRBV11-2 to TRBJ2-7; 16 nucleotides agree with TRBD2. V lost 5 bases and J lost 0; bases outside the gene matches: 4. There are 17 residues in the CDR3. In germline, CDR1 is SGHAT, CDR2 FQNNGV. This CDR3 reads CASSQGLAGGSSYEQYF. DNA for the CDR3: TGTGCCAGCAGCCAGGGACTAGCGGGAGGGAGCTCCTACGAGCAGTACTTC.

This chain connects TRBV29-1 to TRBJ2-6; D possibly corresponds to TRBD1 (6 bases). This CDR3 has 14 residues. In germline, CDR1 is SQVTM, CDR2 ANQGSEA. V was cut by 6 bases and J by 4 bases, with 13 bases left in between. CDR3 sequence: CSVTDRPGANVLTF. The DNA of the CDR3 is TGCAGCGTCACCGACAGGCCAGGGGCCAACGTCCTGACTTTC.